This T cell receptor beta chain was observed in a study of vaccination effects on CD4 cells after COVID-19. Germline loops: CDR1 SNHLY, CDR2 FYNNEI. The length of the CDR3 is 13 residues. V gave up 7 bases and J gave up 7 bases, with 13 bases separating them. ViraFEST used viral peptide pools to expand antigen-specific CD4+ T cells before sequencing. When around 10 days of culture had elapsed, CD4+ T cells were isolated. Convalescent patients had PCR-confirmed SARS-CoV-2 infection between March and December 2020. Assay used: immunoSEQ multiplex PCR; TCRdb lists only in-frame clones, some missing. The sample lists some 40,000 clones, about 73% occurring once. To note about this clone: The antigen is not known.

The material sequenced was CD4+ T cells from PBMCs cultured with HCoV-NL63 spike peptides, taken before COVID-19 vaccination. The clonotype comes from a human donor who had a prior SARS-CoV-2 infection. V and J are TRBV2 and TRBJ1-4, with D perhaps matching TRBD1 (6 bases). The CDR3 spells CASKRGSGEKLFF. In DNA, the CDR3 is TGTGCCAGCAAAAGGGGGTCGGGTGAAAAACTGTTTTTT.